The clone carrying this T cell receptor beta chain has a single count. Using immunoSEQ multiplex PCR, the repertoire was profiled, and TCRdb retains in-frame clones only, with some absent. Among 35,000 to 45,000 clones, over 65% were seen once, and the ten largest hold approximately 25%. This entry is derived from a study of OX40 agonist ivuxolimab in advanced cancers. This specimen was CD4+ or CD8+ T cells sorted from blood, taken in a trial of the OX40 agonist ivuxolimab. The TCR comes from an adult with an advanced solid tumor such as melanoma, head and neck, liver or kidney cancer.

This chain's CDR3 is CASSLARGDSGELFF. DNA of the CDR3: TGTGCCAGCAGCTTAGCGCGGGGGGATTCCGGGGAGCTGTTTTTT. The chain is built from TRBV11-3 and TRBJ2-2, with 8 nucleotides matching TRBD2. V trimming: 1 base; J trimming: 6 bases; junction bases outside the gene matches: 4. This CDR3 spans 15 amino acids. Germline lookup yields CDR1 SGHNT and CDR2 YENEEA.